This T cell receptor (beta chain) was observed in a study of T cell responses to AZD1222 COVID-19 vaccine. The CDR3 spans 14 residues. Trimming pared 3 bases from V and 5 bases from J, leaving 10 bases between. CDR1 and CDR2 from the germline V gene are LNHDA and SQIVND (reference sequence). Some clones are missing from TCRdb's copy, which holds only in-frame ones; the method was immunoSEQ multiplex PCR. The data hold about 100,000 clones, with less than 95% observed a single time. The V gene is TRBV19, the J gene TRBJ1-4; D is undetermined. This TCR was sampled from an adult in good health. Sequences were derived from peripheral blood, sampled on day 0 of AZD1222 vaccination. CDR3 sequence reads: CASSISRQNEKLFF. Written as DNA, the CDR3 is TGTGCCAGTAGTATTTCTCGCCAAAATGAAAAACTGTTTTTT.